The 30 T cell receptor beta chains reported below all come from one sample, sequenced in a study of CD8+ T cells in alopecia areata. Sequencing relied on a cDNA template that was reverse transcribed from extracted RNA. Generated by immunoSEQ multiplex PCR, the TCRdb table keeps only in-frame clones and is missing some. The repertoire has roughly 130,000 clones, 45% to 65% of them found once; the top ten carry 4.5%. The sequenced sample was CD4+ T cells sorted from blood, obtained at week 0. These receptors were obtained from a human donor with alopecia areata.

This clone was observed a few times. The chain couples TRBV4-1 to TRBJ1-5; D ambiguous. The V end lost 0 bases, the J end lost 3 bases, and 21 bases lay between the germline ends. The CDR3 is 19 residues long. Germline values: CDR1 MGHRA, CDR2 YSYEKL. Written as DNA, the CDR3 is TGCGCCAGCAGCCAAGATAGAGGGTCAGGTCGGGGTCCCAATCAGCCCCAGCATTTT. This sequence encodes CASSQDRGSGRGPNQPQHF.

This clone is a singleton in its sample. The chain links TRBV27 to TRBJ2-3; D gene ambiguous. CDR3 length: 13 amino acids. Germline CDR1 and CDR2: MNHEY and SMNVEV (reference sequence). Trimming removed 4 bases from V and 1 base from J, with 6 bases in between. This CDR3 is CASSYRGTDTQYF. The DNA of the CDR3 is TGTGCCAGCAGTTACCGGGGCACAGATACGCAGTATTTT.

This clone was seen only a few times. The J gene is TRBJ2-3, the V gene TRBV25-1; tentative D call: TRBD1 (6 bases). The CDR3 runs 15 residues. The ends were cut back, 3 bases at V and 2 bases at J, with 12 bases in the middle. From germline, CDR1 is MGHDK and CDR2 SYGVNS. In DNA, the CDR3 is TGTGCCAGCAGTGAGCAGGGGCGTCCCACAGATACGCAGTATTTT. It yields the protein CASSEQGRPTDTQYF.

This chain links TRBV5-4 with TRBJ2-7, with 12 nucleotides matching TRBD2. The CDR3 sequence is 15 residues long. CDR1 SGHNT and CDR2 YYREEE come from the germline V gene (reference sequence). Trimming took 4 bases from V and 3 from J; bases not matched to a gene: 5. CDR3 protein: CASSARTSGNYEQYF. CDR3 sequence (DNA): TGTGCCAGCAGCGCCCGGACTAGCGGGAACTACGAGCAGTACTTC. Combining the CDR3 with reference TRBV5-4 and TRBJ2-7 gives the whole variable domain ETGVTQSPTHLIKTRGQQVTLRCSSQSGHNTVSWYQQALGQGPQFIFQYYREEENGRGNFPPRFSGLQFPNYSSELNVNALELDDSALYLCASSARTSGNYEQYFGPGTRLTVT.

This clone was picked up one time. Distinct nucleotide sequences in the sample also encode this CDR3. The genes are TRBV5-1 and TRBJ2-2; D unclear. CDR3 length: 13 residues. V was pared by 2 bases and J by 2 bases, with 4 bases between. Germline V gives CDR1 SGHRS, CDR2 YFSETQ. The CDR3 DNA sequence: TGCGCCAGCAGCTTCCTAAACACCGGGGAGCTGTTTTTT. This sequence encodes CASSFLNTGELFF.

The V and J genes are TRBV7-9 and TRBJ2-3; 12 nucleotides align to TRBD2. The V gene's germline CDR1 is SEHNR and CDR2 FQNEAQ (reference sequence). The V and J ends lost 8 bases and 4 bases, in that order; junction bases with no gene match: 19. CDR3 length: 19 amino acids. DNA for the CDR3: TGTGCCAGCGGAGGGACCGCCTTGGCTAGCGGGAGGGCCTCAGATACGCAGTATTTT. As protein: CASGGTALASGRASDTQYF.

The rearrangement uses TRBV23-1 and TRBJ1-5; possibly TRBD1 for D (5 bases). TRBV23-1 is an open reading frame, and its role is uncertain. This CDR3 is 15 amino acids long. The V end lost 2 bases, the J end lost 3 bases, and 11 bases lay between the germline ends. CDR3 sequence: CASSQRGYFNQPQHF. The DNA of the CDR3 is TGCGCCAGCAGTCAACGGGGCTACTTCAATCAGCCCCAGCATTTT.

The gene calls are TRBV2 and TRBJ2-3; 9 bases align to TRBD1. The CDR3 is 16 residues long. From germline, CDR1 is SNHLY and CDR2 FYNNEI. The J segment lost 6 bases and the V segment lost 4 bases, leaving 11 bases of the junction unmatched. The CDR3 sequence: CASSVLGTGNRDTQYF. The CDR3 DNA follows: TGTGCCAGCAGTGTGCTCGGGACAGGGAATAGGGATACGCAGTATTTT.

The table lists this clone with a few counts. The genes are TRBV2 and TRBJ1-2; 7 nucleotides agree with TRBD1. The V gene's germline CDR1 is SNHLY and CDR2 FYNNEI. This CDR3 is built from 15 residues. Losses at the gene ends were 8 bases for V and 7 bases for J; bases not matched to a gene: 16. Here the CDR3 DNA reads TGTGCCAGCCGGCTCGAGAAAGGGGGCGCTAGTGGCTACACCTTC. It is translated as CASRLEKGGASGYTF. Based on the CDR3 plus reference TRBV2 and TRBJ1-2, the full variable domain is EPEVTQTPSHQVTQMGQEVILRCVPISNHLYFYWYRQILGQKVEFLVSFYNNEISEKSEIFDDQFSVERPDGSNFTLKIRSTKLEDSAMYFCASRLEKGGASGYTFGSGTRLTVV.

The chain recombines TRBV19 with TRBJ2-5; unclear D gene. The CDR3 totals 14 residues. Germline V gene lookup returns CDR1 LNHDA and CDR2 SQIVND (reference sequence). Between the trimmed V and J ends, which lost 2 bases and 0 bases, there was a span of 7 bases. CDR3 sequence: CASSIISDQETQYF. The CDR3 DNA reads TGTGCCAGTAGTATAATTTCGGACCAAGAGACCCAGTACTTC.

There are a few counts of this clone. V and J are TRBV25-1 and TRBJ2-2; a weak D match, TRBD1 (6 bases). There are 16 residues in the CDR3. Per germline, CDR1 MGHDK and CDR2 SYGVNS. Trimming left V 3 bases short and J 6 bases short, with 17 bases between. The CDR3 DNA reads TGTGCCAGCAGTGATGGCGCAGGGGCGGACGCCGGGGAGCTGTTTTTT. Translated: CASSDGAGADAGELFF.

This chain joins TRBV7-9 and TRBJ2-1; a weak D match, TRBD1 (6 bases). Germline V lookup: CDR1 SEHNR, CDR2 FQNEAQ (reference sequence). The CDR3 consists of 11 residues. The V end was cut by 5 bases, the J end by 10 bases, with 9 bases between. The CDR3 DNA reads as TGTGCCAGCAGCGGGGGACAAGAGCAGTTCTTC. Residues: CASSGGQEQFF.

The gene calls are TRBV4-1 and TRBJ2-2; the D gene is possibly TRBD2 (7 bases). Trimming took 4 bases from V and 8 from J, leaving 23 bases between them. The CDR3 length is 17 residues. The V gene's germline CDR1 is MGHRA and CDR2 YSYEKL. CDR3 sequence reads: CASSRRQRGGAGGELFF. CDR3 sequence (DNA): TGCGCCAGCAGCCGACGGCAACGCGGGGGCGCTGGGGGGGAGCTGTTTTTT.

V usage is TRBV5-1 and J usage is TRBJ2-5; 8 bases agree with TRBD2. Germline CDR1 and CDR2: SGHRS and YFSETQ. The CDR3 loop spans 14 amino acids. The V and J ends lost 2 bases and 2 bases, in that order; junction bases with no gene match: 2. The CDR3 protein is CASSLIAGQETQYF. In nucleotides, the CDR3 is TGCGCCAGCAGCTTAATAGCGGGGCAAGAGACCCAGTACTTC.

CDR3 loop: CSVQTGPETQYF. The CDR3 nucleotides are TGCAGCGTGCAAACAGGGCCAGAGACCCAGTACTTC. This rearrangement joins TRBV29-1 to TRBJ2-5; perhaps TRBD1 as D (6 bases). The V gene's germline CDR1 is SQVTM and CDR2 ANQGSEA. V shed 6 bases and J shed 4 bases, with 12 bases lying between them. The CDR3 length is 12 residues.

The chain is built from TRBV5-1 and TRBJ1-1; TRBD1 matches 8 bases. The germline V gene has CDR1 SGHRS and CDR2 YFSETQ. The J segment lost 1 base and the V segment lost 3 bases, leaving 2 bases of the junction unmatched. The CDR3 is made up of 14 amino acids. CDR3 coding DNA: TGCGCCAGCAGCTGGGGACAGGAGAACACTGAAGCTTTCTTT. Amino acid sequence: CASSWGQENTEAFF.

The rearrangement uses TRBV28 and TRBJ1-4, with 9 bases fitting TRBD1. The CDR3 loop spans 15 amino acids. V lost 5 bases, J lost 8 bases, and 9 bases stayed unmatched. The germline V gene encodes CDR1 MDHEN and CDR2 SYDVKM. CDR3: CASSITGGVREKLFF. The CDR3 DNA follows: TGTGCCAGCAGTATTACAGGGGGCGTACGGGAAAAACTGTTTTTT.

The CDR3 coding sequence is TGTGCCACGAGAGATTCCGGCGGGGGGTGGATAGAGACCCAGTACTTC. It codes for CATRDSGGGWIETQYF. The J gene is TRBJ2-5, the V gene TRBV15; 8 bases are a match to TRBD2. V lost 9 bases to trimming and J lost 4 bases; unmatched junction nucleotides: 16. Germline V lookup: CDR1 LNHNV, CDR2 YYDKDF (reference sequence). CDR3 length: 16 residues.

There are a few counts of this clone. This chain connects TRBV11-2 to TRBJ2-5; no definite D call. Germline V CDR1 and CDR2: SGHAT, FQNNGV. CDR3 length: 12 residues. V dropped 4 bases and J dropped 2 bases, with 5 bases sitting between them. The CDR3 DNA is TGTGCCAGCAGCTCTAGTCAAGAGACCCAGTACTTC. It encodes CASSSSQETQYF.

The CDR3 is CASSLYTGGMDTQYF. CDR3 bases: TGTGCCAGCAGCTTGTATACGGGGGGAATGGATACGCAGTATTTT. The rearrangement joins TRBV5-6 to TRBJ2-3, with TRBD2 matching 7 bases. Germline trimming cut 1 base from V and 6 bases from J; bases unmatched to any gene: 8. Looked up from germline, CDR1 is SGHDT and CDR2 is YYEEEE. This CDR3 comprises 15 residues. Combining the CDR3 with reference TRBV5-6 and TRBJ2-3 gives the whole variable domain DAGVTQSPTHLIKTRGQQVTLRCSPKSGHDTVSWYQQALGQGPQFIFQYYEEEERQRGNFPDRFSGHQFPNYSSELNVNALLLGDSALYLCASSLYTGGMDTQYFGPGTRLTVL.

The chain uses TRBV15 and TRBJ2-5; 9 bases match TRBD2. Germline-derived CDR1 and CDR2 are LNHNV and YYDKDF (reference sequence). The CDR3 sequence is 15 residues long. Losses at the gene ends were 6 bases for V and 2 bases for J; bases not matched to a gene: 7. The CDR3 bases are TGTGCCACCAGAAGGGGGACTAGCATACAAGAGACCCAGTACTTC. Translating gives CATRRGTSIQETQYF.

The genes are TRBV27 and TRBJ1-5; D is possibly TRBD1 (6 bases). The CDR3 totals 20 residues. The V end lost 4 bases, the J end lost 6 bases, and 31 bases lay between the germline ends. The germline V gene has CDR1 MNHEY and CDR2 SMNVEV (reference sequence). CDR3 nucleotides: TGTGCCAGCAGTTCAGTCAGCGATCCGTACAGGGTTGGAGTTGGTCAGCCCCAGCATTTT. Amino acid sequence: CASSSVSDPYRVGVGQPQHF.

The chain has TRBV5-1 and TRBJ2-1; TRBD2 matches 11 bases. Looked up from germline, CDR1 is SGHRS and CDR2 is YFSETQ. The CDR3 runs to 16 residues. Germline trimming cut 5 bases from V and 0 bases from J; bases unmatched to any gene: 4. DNA for the CDR3: TGCGCCAGCAGAGGTACTAGCGGGAGCTCCTACAATGAGCAGTTCTTC. This sequence encodes CASRGTSGSSYNEQFF.

The rearrangement links TRBV7-2 to TRBJ2-3; TRBD1 is a possible D gene (5 bases). The CDR3 has 14 amino acids. CDR1 SGHTA and CDR2 FQGNSA come from the germline V gene. V lost 5 bases, J lost 6 bases, and 15 bases lay in between. CDR3 nucleotide sequence: TGTGCCAGCAGCCGTTCATGGGGCTTGGATACGCAGTATTTT. As protein: CASSRSWGLDTQYF.

This clone was detected only a few times. V and J are TRBV7-9 and TRBJ2-5; D gene ambiguous. Germline CDR1 SEHNR, CDR2 FQNEAQ (reference sequence). This CDR3 is built from 13 residues. V gave up 1 base and J gave up 1 base, with 4 bases separating them. The CDR3 DNA follows: TGTGCCAGCAGCTTAGAGCGCCAAGAGACCCAGTACTTC. Protein product: CASSLERQETQYF.

The chain combines TRBV2 with TRBJ1-1, with TRBD1 identical over 8 bases. The CDR3 covers 15 residues. Trimming at V came to 4 bases and at J to 5 bases, leaving 9 bases not matched to a gene. Germline CDR1 reads SNHLY; CDR2 reads FYNNEI. The CDR3 loop reads CASSVEVQGGTEAFF. Written as DNA, the CDR3 is TGTGCCAGCAGTGTCGAAGTACAGGGGGGGACTGAAGCTTTCTTT. Variable domain in full (rest from reference TRBV2 and TRBJ1-1): EPEVTQTPSHQVTQMGQEVILRCVPISNHLYFYWYRQILGQKVEFLVSFYNNEISEKSEIFDDQFSVERPDGSNFTLKIRSTKLEDSAMYFCASSVEVQGGTEAFFGQGTRLTVV.

The rearrangement joins TRBV4-1 to TRBJ1-5, with D maybe TRBD1 (6 bases). The CDR3 spans 12 residues. Germline-derived CDR1 and CDR2 are MGHRA and YSYEKL. The V end was cut by 5 bases, the J end by 9 bases, with 11 bases between. CDR3 protein: CASSEKGGPQHF. The CDR3 DNA reads TGCGCCAGCAGCGAAAAGGGGGGGCCCCAGCATTTT.

This clone was recorded a few times. The chain links TRBV5-6 to TRBJ1-1; TRBD1 might be the D (5 bases). The CDR3 is 16 residues long. From germline, CDR1 is SGHDT and CDR2 YYEEEE. The V end was cut by 1 base, the J end by 3 bases, with 16 bases between. DNA for the CDR3: TGTGCCAGCAGCTTGCCCTCGGGACTTTGGGACACTGAAGCTTTCTTT. Amino acid sequence: CASSLPSGLWDTEAFF.

The gene calls are TRBV5-1 and TRBJ2-7; 12 bases match TRBD1. The CDR3 consists of 15 residues. Per germline, CDR1 SGHRS and CDR2 YFSETQ. The V segment lost 4 bases and the J segment 4 bases; nucleotides outside the gene matches: 6. Here the CDR3 reads CASSPGTGGGYEQYF. The DNA for the CDR3 is TGCGCCAGCAGCCCGGGGACAGGGGGCGGTTACGAGCAGTACTTC.

This rearrangement joins TRBV7-3 to TRBJ2-7; 8 nucleotides agree with TRBD2. This CDR3 region has 14 residues. Germline loops: CDR1 SGHTA, CDR2 FQGTGA. V shed 3 bases, J shed 4 bases, and the junction held 5 bases outside the gene matches. CDR3 bases: TGTGCCAGCAGCTTTGAGCGGGGGACTTACGAGCAGTACTTC. Translated: CASSFERGTYEQYF.